This TCR beta chain was sequenced during a study of persistence of HIV-infected CD4 T cells. Study details: Donors were ART-treated; their CMV- and Gag-responding CD4+ T cells were isolated.

The immunoSEQ assay was version 4, run in survey mode. Template was genomic DNA at 8 to 10 ng/uL, with up to about 1 ug used per sample. Sequenced by immunoSEQ multiplex PCR; TCRdb stores in-frame clones only, minus some. The sample lists under 40,000 clones; 82% were seen once. Comment on this clone: Antigen unknown.

Stimulation used around 9.1 ug/mL lysate from CMV-infected fibroblasts. CD40L-negative CD69-negative CD45RO-high memory CD4+ T cells were sorted as populations depleted of antigen-responding cells. The TCR sequence derives from an adult woman with HIV who was CMV-seropositive. The source material was CD4+ T cells sorted from PBMCs after roughly 19-hour stimulation, sampled from a patient who received antiretroviral therapy.

CDR3 amino acids: CASRPPGRVNTEAFF. The CDR3 nucleotides read TGTGCCAGCAGGCCGCCGGGACGGGTGAACACTGAAGCTTTCTTT. The chain joins TRBV7-8 to TRBJ1-1; maybe TRBD1 (5 bases). This CDR3 has 15 residues. The germline CDR1 and CDR2 sequences are SGHVS and FQNEAQ. Trimming cost V 6 bases and J 0 bases, with 14 bases left between them.